This T cell receptor (beta chain) was recorded in a study of long-term antiretroviral therapy in people with HIV (dated by TCRdb to between 2020 and 2023). About the full investigation: The earliest samples were collected about a decade before the 2015 WHO recommendation for immediate ART, when ART was typically delayed until CD4 counts fell. About 35% of the 30 participants with HIV were female. This retrospective serial study examined whether starting ART and sustained HIV suppression were associated with changes in the composition and diversity of the TRB repertoire in peripheral blood. No cross-contamination during QIAcube processing turned up in test extractions that ran a monoclonal T-cell line alongside about 35 polyclonal samples. From 30 adults with confirmed HIV infection, the cohort provided over 150 cryopreserved PBMC samples, gathered serially across a mean of approximately six years (range 1-12).

Results the study describes overall, beyond this receptor: HIV repertoires had narrower CDR3 length ranges than controls, and the network structure suggested an antigen-experienced repertoire that shifted only slightly toward naive after ART. Limited PBMC availability meant only the TCR beta chain was sequenced, without alpha chain pairing. Starting ART was linked to a significant rise in TRB diversity, yet even after long-term ART the diversity remained significantly lower than in transplant donor controls. Unsorted PBMC were profiled instead of sorted CD4+ and CD8+ T cells because pre-ART samples had limited cell numbers. At every time point, the repertoire was dominated by expanded TRB clones first identified before ART initiation, although this dominance fluctuated and, in many PLHIV, declined after ART. The samples span the years 2004 to 2017, and the ART regimens used may be less effective than current regimens. Inferences about post-ART repertoire changes were limited because no data were available on ART adherence, viral resistance or therapy changes.

The immunoSEQ hsTCRB v3.0 assay was used at survey level resolution to sequence the TRB variable region. A depth of roughly 35,000-50,000 T-cell genomes per sample was targeted for TRB sequencing. TRB libraries were pooled and sequenced on an Illumina MiSeq using a v3 150-cycle kit. As for how the authors treated the data: Analysis of repertoires was carried out in R inside a reproducible Nextflow workflow spanning QC, data transformation and analysis. LymphoSeq2, an R package for exploring AIRR-Seq data, was used to implement the custom analyses. A handful of samples that yielded fewer than 5000 total TRB sequences were excluded, so that fewer than 250 HIV repertoires were analyzed. Among the 180 or so HIV repertoires that were kept, around 59 were collected before ART initiation and 120 to 140 were collected after ART initiation. Repertoires were downsampled to 5000 TRB nucleotide sequences, with summary statistics averaged over 100 downsampling iterations. TRB sequences were retained for analysis only if CDR3 regions of at least seven amino acids were present. A Shannon entropy-derived clonality score and the Gini coefficient were used to measure diversity. In the repertoire networks, any two of the top 5000 CDR3 amino acid sequences were linked whenever the two sequences differed by an edit distance of one. Antigen specificity groups and MHC restriction were predicted for TRB CDR3 amino acid sequences with GLIPH2. Known CMV, EBV, HIV or tissue antigen associations were flagged by matching CDR3 amino acid sequences against VDJdb and McPAS-TCR. Pre-ART, post-ART and control groups were compared with Wilcoxon signed-rank tests and Holm-Bonferroni correction. Imported from immuneACCESS, the table was reduced by TCRdb to in-frame sequences with V and J called. These copies leave out some clones; in studies compared against another copy, an unresolved V gene accounts for under half, and the cause of the remainder is not known. V and J calls and clone size are those listed in that table; D and trimming were worked out from the DNA. This sample holds tens of thousands of clones; 82% were observed only once. The ten largest make up roughly 10% of the sample.

Concerning this clone itself: Its specific antigen is unknown. Base qualities are not provided; no much larger clone lies one nucleotide away.

The CDR3 covers 17 residues, taking in both the cysteine and the phenylalanine. Solely the CDR3 DNA is kept, with 51 bases framed from the first base. To be included, a participant needed at least one PBMC sample from before ART initiation plus at least two post-ART samples. All participants with HIV were treated in the United States of America. Cryopreserved samples of roughly 0.95-10 million PBMC were thawed and washed before DNA extraction. At the time of the earliest PBMC sample, participants with HIV were aged between about 23 and 54 years. PBMC samples from each participant spanned 1-4 timepoints before ART initiation and 2-8 timepoints after ART initiation, with a median of 7 samples. For every participant, serial HIV viral load, CD4+ T-cell count, ART history and demographic data were obtained. Genomic DNA was extracted from unsorted PBMC with a Qiagen kit on a QIAcube, processed in batches of 12 samples.

Sequenced material: unsorted PBMCs, taken 2.4 years after starting antiretroviral therapy. This receptor chain uses TRBV21-1 and TRBJ2-7; the table's D gene call, TRBD2, was not cross checked with the DNA. TRBV21-1 is termed a pseudogene. The receptor's source is a middle-aged man with HIV. In nucleotide form, the sequence is TGTGCCAGCAGCAATATGCGGCGGGAACCTTTCTCCTACGAGCAGTACTTC. Its amino acids are CASSNMRREPFSYEQYF.